Listed below are T cell receptor beta chains from one sample, sequenced in a study of blood T cell repertoires in COVID-19. Libraries were prepared by immunoSEQ multiplex PCR; TCRdb keeps only in-frame clonotypes and omits some of them. The sample consists of 95,000 to 150,000 clones, 65% to 90% of them appearing once. Sequenced material: peripheral blood. The receptors originated from a man older than 75 with acute or convalescent COVID-19. CDR3s include the opening cysteine and the closing phenylalanine or tryptophan.

>TRBV27|TRBJ1-5
CASSSYSNQPQHF
>TRBV10-3|TRBJ2-7
CAISGSSGSSHGEQYF
>TRBV3-1/TRBV3-2|TRBJ1-2
CASSGDSYGYTF
>TRBV25-1|TRBJ2-7
CASSEVRHRGSYEQYF
>TRBV9|TRBJ2-5
CASSPRTGTETQYF
>TRBV30|TRBJ2-5
CAWSPPTIGETQYF
>TRBV27|TRBJ2-7
CASSSGARTSGSYEQYF
>TRBV28|TRBJ2-1
CASSYSGTGDHEQFF
>TRBV19|TRBJ1-1
CASSEDRGTRAFF
>TRBV15|TRBJ1-6
CATSRPGQESPYFAPHNSPLHF
>TRBV5-1|TRBJ1-6
CASSRDTGNSPLHF
>TRBV7-8|TRBJ1-2
CASSFMAGITGGYTF
>TRBV5-4|TRBJ2-2
CASSPGHRPGELFF
>TRBV27|TRBJ2-2
CASSFSNTGELFF
>TRBV4-2|TRBJ1-2
CASSQGTGTGPSWGGYTF
>TRBV5-1|TRBJ2-7
CASAQALSRVDEQYF
>TRBV7-3|TRBJ2-2
CASSPSSGELFF
>TRBV5-4|TRBJ2-7
CASSSGTGEYEQYF
>TRBV7-9|TRBJ2-1
CASSSPAREQFF
>TRBV6-5|TRBJ2-2
CASVASGRTAGELFF
>TRBV5-4|TRBJ2-7
CASSLGTGTYEQYF
>TRBV27|TRBJ2-7
CASSLSSGQGLSYEQYF
>TRBV7-9|TRBJ1-5
CASSFGFGGSQPQHF
>TRBV6-5|TRBJ2-6
CASSLLGLGANVLTF
>TRBV6-2/TRBV6-3|TRBJ1-6
CASSYTGQNNSPLHF
>TRBV7-9|TRBJ2-1
CASSFPPEIDEQFF
>TRBV29-1|TRBJ1-6
CSVEDGGETLHF
>TRBV24-1|TRBJ2-1
CATSEDGTNRDEQFF
>TRBV7-9|TRBJ2-5
CASSLATGIGETQYF
>TRBV2|TRBJ2-7
CASSVGDRGHEQYF
>TRBV2|TRBJ1-2
CASSGDSARGYTF
>TRBV24-1|TRBJ1-2
CATQTDLGGYTF
>TRBV19|TRBJ1-4
CASSMVSGGGEKLFF
>TRBV19|TRBJ1-1
CASKRQGNTEAFF
>TRBV9|TRBJ2-5
CASSVATSGGQETQYF
>TRBV3-1/TRBV3-2|TRBJ2-1
CASSQDVSGFHSYNEQFF
>TRBV28|TRBJ1-5
CASSSPRGGSQPQHF
>TRBV5-4|TRBJ2-7
CATATITSYEQYF
>TRBV2|TRBJ2-1
CASYRSSYNEQFF
>TRBV5-1|TRBJ2-7
CASSWGQGTYEQYF
>TRBV4-3|TRBJ1-6
CASSQESAMGNSPLHF
>TRBV3-1/TRBV3-2|TRBJ2-1
CASSQVPSGGTEQFF
>TRBV29-1|TRBJ1-2
CSVEGGGGYTF
>TRBV29-1|TRBJ2-7
CSVGTGVNEQYF
>TRBV5-4|TRBJ2-6
CASSLGGPGANVLTF
>TRBV19|TRBJ1-1
CASKRQGEAFF
>TRBV18|TRBJ1-1
CASSPLGTGGHFPVPGTEAFF
>TRBV15|TRBJ1-4
CATSRDGRADEKLFF